This T cell receptor (beta chain) derives from a study of cytomegalovirus exposure and HLA in healthy donors. Across the whole study: Roughly 80 million unique TCRs from HLA-typed donors made up an early data release.

All donors participated as healthy donors of bone marrow. Despite likely unrecorded immune exposures, the donors were nominally healthy at the time of sampling. PCR used 60 Vbeta primers and 13 Jbeta primers. Profiled with immunoSEQ multiplex PCR; TCRdb holds only in-frame clones, not every one. Found here are over 140,000 clones, about 80% of them singletons; the top ten hold 1.4%. The CDR3 extends over 14 amino acids. In germline, CDR1 is SGHTA, CDR2 FQGTGA. Between the trimmed V and J ends, which lost 5 bases and 0 bases, there was a span of 11 bases. The source is a man aged 30 to 45 in good health and CMV-seropositive. The chain is built from TRBV7-3 and TRBJ2-7; no firm D call. Sequencing input: PBMCs. DNA for the CDR3: TGTGCCAGCAGCCCGTCTCCGTCCTCCTACGAGCAGTACTTC. Translated, it gives CASSPSPSSYEQYF.